The rows below give T cell receptor beta chains drawn from one sample of a study of blood T cell repertoires in COVID-19. The table came from immunoSEQ multiplex PCR; TCRdb's copy has only in-frame clones and leaves some out. Of 200,000 to 250,000 clones in the sample, just under 85% were seen once. The sample taken for sequencing was peripheral blood. These receptor sequences come from a woman aged 80 or over with acute or convalescent COVID-19. CDR3s include the opening cysteine and the closing phenylalanine or tryptophan. A D gene is named only where the DNA matches it firmly. Clone size, where shown, is once, few, many, or a class for clones that have expanded.

size | D | J | length | V | DNA | CDR3
NA | NA | TRBJ2-3 | 15 | TRBV7-2 | TGTGCCAGCAGCTTGGTCCGGGGTAGCACAGATACGCAGTATTTT | CASSLVRGSTDTQYF
NA | TRBD1 | TRBJ2-3 | 15 | TRBV24-1 | TGTGCCACCAGTGATTTAGGGACAGGCACAGATACGCAGTATTTT | CATSDLGTGTDTQYF
NA | TRBD1 | TRBJ1-2 | 14 | TRBV6-1 | TGTGCCAGCAGTGAAGAGGGGGCGGGCTATGGCTACACCTTC | CASSEEGAGYGYTF
NA | TRBD2 | TRBJ2-5 | 13 | TRBV10-1 | TGCGCCAGCAGTGTCGGGGGGTTGCAGACCCAGTACTTC | CASSVGGLQTQYF
NA | TRBD1 | TRBJ1-2 | 15 | TRBV3-1/TRBV3-2 | TGTGCCAGCAGCCAATACGACAGGGGTGTGCGGGGCTACACCTTC | CASSQYDRGVRGYTF
NA | TRBD1 | TRBJ1-2 | 15 | TRBV18 | TGTGCCAGCTCACCTTCAGGACAGGGGAGGTATGGCTACACCTTC | CASSPSGQGRYGYTF
once | NA | TRBJ1-6 | 14 | TRBV18 | TGTGCCAGCTCACTACAGGGAGATAATTCACCCCTCCACTTT | CASSLQGDNSPLHF
few | TRBD2 | TRBJ2-1 | 14 | TRBV7-9 | TGTGCCAGCAGCATACCTACTGAGGGAGGGGAGCAGTTCTTC | CASSIPTEGGEQFF
NA | TRBD2 | TRBJ2-1 | 17 | TRBV27 | TGTGCCAGCAGTTTATCCCGGCCTAGCGGGAGGGCCGGTGAGCAGTTCTTC | CASSLSRPSGRAGEQFF
NA | NA | TRBJ1-2 | 14 | TRBV2 | TGTGCCAGCAGTGAAAGTTGGACAAACTATGGCTACACCTTC | CASSESWTNYGYTF
NA | NA | TRBJ2-3 | 14 | TRBV9 | TGTGCCAGCAGCGTCCTTAGCTTAGCGGATACGCAGTATTTT | CASSVLSLADTQYF
NA | NA | TRBJ2-7 | 16 | TRBV13 | TGTGCCAGCAGCTTAGGGTGGGGGCTGGACTCCTACGAGCAGTACTTC | CASSLGWGLDSYEQYF
NA | TRBD1 | TRBJ2-5 | 14 | TRBV27 | TGTGCCAGCAGTATCCGGACAGGGGAAGAGACCCAGTACTTC | CASSIRTGEETQYF
once | NA | TRBJ2-3 | 18 | TRBV11-3 | TGTGCCAGCAGCTTTGAAACGGCACCTACTAGGCGCACAGATACGCAGTATTTT | CASSFETAPTRRTDTQYF
NA | TRBD2 | TRBJ2-1 | 15 | TRBV7-6 | TGTGCCAGCAGCTTAGTAGCGGGAGGGCCGAATGAGCAGTTCTTC | CASSLVAGGPNEQFF
NA | NA | TRBJ1-1 | 13 | TRBV11-1 | TGTGCCAGCGGAATGGGGCGGCTCACTGAAGCTTTCTTT | CASGMGRLTEAFF
once | TRBD1 | TRBJ1-1 | 15 | TRBV18 | TGTGCCAGTCAACGGGAGGGGGCTCTGAACACTGAAGCTTTCTTT | CASQREGALNTEAFF
NA | TRBD1 | TRBJ1-1 | 13 | TRBV28 | TGTGCCAGCAGTTTAGGGGACAGGGGACGGGCTTTCTTT | CASSLGDRGRAFF
NA | NA | TRBJ1-5 | 13 | TRBV4-2 | TGTGCCAGCAGCCAAGGGGGGGACCAGCCCCAGCATTTT | CASSQGGDQPQHF
NA | TRBD1 | TRBJ2-7 | 13 | TRBV7-3 | TGTGCCAGCAGCCCGGGACAGTTCTACGAGCAGTACTTC | CASSPGQFYEQYF
NA | NA | TRBJ1-6 | 14 | TRBV19 | TGTGCCAGTAGTGAACATTCTAAGGGGACACCCCTCCACTTT | CASSEHSKGTPLHF
NA | NA | TRBJ1-3 | 11 | TRBV30 | TGTGCCTGGGGATCAGGAAACACCATATATTTT | CAWGSGNTIYF
NA | TRBD1 | TRBJ1-3 | 16 | TRBV13 | TGTGCCAGCAGCTCCGGGACAGGCCTCTCTGGAAACACCATATATTTT | CASSSGTGLSGNTIYF
NA | NA | TRBJ1-6 | 14 | TRBV25-1 | TGTGCCAGCAGTGATCGTCGGGTTGATTCACCCCTCCACTTT | CASSDRRVDSPLHF
NA | TRBD2 | TRBJ2-1 | 16 | TRBV6-2/TRBV6-3 | TGTGCCAGCAGTTACTTCCGGTTGCGGGAGGGGGATGAGCAGTTCTTC | CASSYFRLREGDEQFF
NA | TRBD1 | TRBJ1-6 | 16 | TRBV13 | TGTGCCAGCAGCCCTAGCTCACAGGGGAGGAGTTCACCCCTCCACTTT | CASSPSSQGRSSPLHF
NA | TRBD2 | TRBJ2-6 | 19 | TRBV5-1 | TGCGCCAGCAGCTTGCTTTCGTCTAGCGGGATCCTTGGGGCCAACGTCCTGACTTTC | CASSLLSSSGILGANVLTF
NA | NA | TRBJ1-2 | 13 | TRBV5-5 | TGTGCCAGCAAAGTACAGGCTAACTATGGCTACACCTTC | CASKVQANYGYTF
NA | TRBD1 | TRBJ1-5 | 16 | TRBV5-1 | TGCGCCAGCAGCTTTGGGACAGGTGATAGCAATCAGCCCCAGCATTTT | CASSFGTGDSNQPQHF
NA | NA | TRBJ1-1 | 13 | TRBV28 | TGTGCCAGCAGTACCACTGGGAACACTGAAGCTTTCTTT | CASSTTGNTEAFF
NA | TRBD1 | TRBJ1-2 | 13 | TRBV14 | TGTGCCAGCAGCCAGGGACAGAACTATGGCTACACCTTC | CASSQGQNYGYTF
NA | NA | TRBJ1-1 | 14 | TRBV7-2 | TGTGCCAGCAGCTTAATACAGGGTTCCGCTGAAGCTTTCTTT | CASSLIQGSAEAFF
NA | NA | TRBJ1-3 | 17 | TRBV5-3 | TGTGCCAGACCCGCTGGCGGCAGACCCACCTCTGGAAACACCATATATTTT | CARPAGGRPTSGNTIYF
once | NA | TRBJ2-6 | 15 | TRBV5-1 | TGCGCCAGCAGCGAGGGTAGTGCTGGGGCCAACGTCCTGACTTTC | CASSEGSAGANVLTF
few | TRBD1 | TRBJ1-1 | 15 | TRBV7-9 | TGTGCCAGCAGCTTATGGACAGGATTGAACACTGAAGCTTTCTTT | CASSLWTGLNTEAFF
NA | NA | TRBJ1-5 | 15 | TRBV19 | TGTGCCAGTACCGAACAGGTAGCAAGCAATCAGCCCCAGCATTTT | CASTEQVASNQPQHF
NA | TRBD1 | TRBJ2-6 | 15 | TRBV7-6 | TGTGCCAGCAGCCTAGGGGGCGCTGGGGCCAACGTCCTGACTTTC | CASSLGGAGANVLTF
once | NA | TRBJ1-3 | 16 | TRBV5-1 | TGCGCCAGCAGCTTGGCTGCAGGCCCCTCTGGAAACACCATATATTTT | CASSLAAGPSGNTIYF
once | NA | TRBJ1-3 | 15 | TRBV11-2 | TGTGCCAGCAGCTTTAGGGGCCTAGGTGGAAACACCATATATTTT | CASSFRGLGGNTIYF
NA | TRBD2 | TRBJ2-3 | 15 | TRBV7-7 | TGTGCTAGCAGCTTGCTAGCGGGAGGGCCAGATACGCAGTATTTT | CASSLLAGGPDTQYF
NA | NA | TRBJ1-3 | 15 | TRBV6-5 | TGTGCCAGCAGTTACCGGGGGGCATCTGGAAACACCATATATTTT | CASSYRGASGNTIYF
NA | NA | TRBJ1-6 | 16 | TRBV5-6 | TGTGCCAGCAGCTTGCAGGGGAGCTCCTATAATTCACCCCTCCACTTT | CASSLQGSSYNSPLHF
NA | NA | TRBJ2-3 | 14 | TRBV18 | TGTGCCAGCTCACTGACGGCGGGGACAGATACGCAGTATTTT | CASSLTAGTDTQYF
NA | TRBD2 | TRBJ2-5 | 14 | TRBV7-3 | TGTGCCAGCAGCTCAGCGGGACCTGGAGAGACCCAGTACTTC | CASSSAGPGETQYF
NA | NA | TRBJ1-1 | 17 | TRBV14 | TGTGCCAGCAGCCTACTCGGGCCAAGCGGGCGGAACACTGAAGCTTTCTTT | CASSLLGPSGRNTEAFF
NA | NA | TRBJ2-5 | 11 | TRBV6-6 | TGTGCCAGCAGCCGCCAAGAGACCCAGTACTTC | CASSRQETQYF
NA | TRBD1 | TRBJ1-2 | 16 | TRBV4-3 | TGCGCCAGCAGCCAAGATCTGACAGGGATATACTATGGCTACACCTTC | CASSQDLTGIYYGYTF
NA | NA | TRBJ2-7 | 13 | TRBV18 | TGTGCCAGCACACACGGGGAACACTACGAGCAGTACTTC | CASTHGEHYEQYF
NA | TRBD2 | TRBJ2-7 | 16 | TRBV5-1 | TGCGCCAGCAGCCCCCTCAGCGGGAGAGGGGCCTACGAGCAGTACTTC | CASSPLSGRGAYEQYF
NA | TRBD2 | TRBJ2-7 | 15 | TRBV7-2 | TGTGCCAGCAGCAACAGAGGTCGGGGGGGCTACGAGCAGTACTTC | CASSNRGRGGYEQYF
NA | TRBD1 | TRBJ2-7 | 14 | TRBV7-2 | TGTGCCAGCAGCCCGAGGGGGCAAACCTACGAGCAGTACTTC | CASSPRGQTYEQYF
NA | TRBD1 | TRBJ2-5 | 19 | TRBV14 | TGTGCCAGCAGCCAGCATCGGACAGGGGTAAATCAGTACCAAGAGACCCAGTACTTC | CASSQHRTGVNQYQETQYF
NA | NA | TRBJ2-7 | 16 | TRBV7-2 | TGTGCCAGCAGCTCGAGGAAGCGGTCCAGCTCCTACGAGCAGTACTTC | CASSSRKRSSSYEQYF
once | TRBD2 | TRBJ2-5 | 14 | TRBV7-2 | TGTGCCAGCAGCACACTAGCGGGGCAAGAGACCCAGTACTTC | CASSTLAGQETQYF
once | TRBD1 | TRBJ1-5 | 15 | TRBV19 | TGTGCCAGTAGTATGGGACAGGGGTATGTGCAGCCCCAGCATTTT | CASSMGQGYVQPQHF
NA | NA | TRBJ1-3 | 20 | TRBV7-6 | TGTGCCAGCAGCCCATACTCGGGGGACTTCGGGTTAGAGTCTGGAAACACCATATATTTT | CASSPYSGDFGLESGNTIYF
few | TRBD1 | TRBJ1-1 | 15 | TRBV7-2 | TGTGCCAGCAGCTTTGCCGGGACAGGGAACACTGAAGCTTTCTTT | CASSFAGTGNTEAFF
NA | NA | TRBJ1-1 | 14 | TRBV6-1 | TGTGCCAGCAGTGAAGGGAGGGGGAACACTGAAGCTTTCTTT | CASSEGRGNTEAFF
NA | TRBD2 | TRBJ2-1 | 14 | TRBV18 | TGTGCCAGCTCACCACTAGCGGGAGCGAATGAGCAGTTCTTC | CASSPLAGANEQFF
NA | NA | TRBJ1-1 | 16 | TRBV18 | TGTGCCAGCTCACCGGGGTCTAAGGTCCCGGGGACTGAAGCTTTCTTT | CASSPGSKVPGTEAFF